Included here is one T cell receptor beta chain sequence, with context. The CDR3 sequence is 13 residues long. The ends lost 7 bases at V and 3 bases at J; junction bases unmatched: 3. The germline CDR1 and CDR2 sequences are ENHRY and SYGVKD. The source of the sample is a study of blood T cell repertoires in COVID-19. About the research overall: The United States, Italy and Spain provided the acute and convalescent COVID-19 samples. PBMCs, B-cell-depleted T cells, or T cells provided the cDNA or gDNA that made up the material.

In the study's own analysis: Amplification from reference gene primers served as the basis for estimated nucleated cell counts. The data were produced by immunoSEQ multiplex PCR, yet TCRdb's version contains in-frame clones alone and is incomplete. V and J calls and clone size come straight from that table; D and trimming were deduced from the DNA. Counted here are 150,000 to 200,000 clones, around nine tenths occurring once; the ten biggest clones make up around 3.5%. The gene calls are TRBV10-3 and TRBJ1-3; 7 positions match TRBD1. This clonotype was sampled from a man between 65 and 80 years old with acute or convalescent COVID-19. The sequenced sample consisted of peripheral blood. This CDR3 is CAITGGSGNTIYF. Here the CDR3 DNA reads TGTGCCATCACAGGGGGGAGTGGAAACACCATATATTTT.